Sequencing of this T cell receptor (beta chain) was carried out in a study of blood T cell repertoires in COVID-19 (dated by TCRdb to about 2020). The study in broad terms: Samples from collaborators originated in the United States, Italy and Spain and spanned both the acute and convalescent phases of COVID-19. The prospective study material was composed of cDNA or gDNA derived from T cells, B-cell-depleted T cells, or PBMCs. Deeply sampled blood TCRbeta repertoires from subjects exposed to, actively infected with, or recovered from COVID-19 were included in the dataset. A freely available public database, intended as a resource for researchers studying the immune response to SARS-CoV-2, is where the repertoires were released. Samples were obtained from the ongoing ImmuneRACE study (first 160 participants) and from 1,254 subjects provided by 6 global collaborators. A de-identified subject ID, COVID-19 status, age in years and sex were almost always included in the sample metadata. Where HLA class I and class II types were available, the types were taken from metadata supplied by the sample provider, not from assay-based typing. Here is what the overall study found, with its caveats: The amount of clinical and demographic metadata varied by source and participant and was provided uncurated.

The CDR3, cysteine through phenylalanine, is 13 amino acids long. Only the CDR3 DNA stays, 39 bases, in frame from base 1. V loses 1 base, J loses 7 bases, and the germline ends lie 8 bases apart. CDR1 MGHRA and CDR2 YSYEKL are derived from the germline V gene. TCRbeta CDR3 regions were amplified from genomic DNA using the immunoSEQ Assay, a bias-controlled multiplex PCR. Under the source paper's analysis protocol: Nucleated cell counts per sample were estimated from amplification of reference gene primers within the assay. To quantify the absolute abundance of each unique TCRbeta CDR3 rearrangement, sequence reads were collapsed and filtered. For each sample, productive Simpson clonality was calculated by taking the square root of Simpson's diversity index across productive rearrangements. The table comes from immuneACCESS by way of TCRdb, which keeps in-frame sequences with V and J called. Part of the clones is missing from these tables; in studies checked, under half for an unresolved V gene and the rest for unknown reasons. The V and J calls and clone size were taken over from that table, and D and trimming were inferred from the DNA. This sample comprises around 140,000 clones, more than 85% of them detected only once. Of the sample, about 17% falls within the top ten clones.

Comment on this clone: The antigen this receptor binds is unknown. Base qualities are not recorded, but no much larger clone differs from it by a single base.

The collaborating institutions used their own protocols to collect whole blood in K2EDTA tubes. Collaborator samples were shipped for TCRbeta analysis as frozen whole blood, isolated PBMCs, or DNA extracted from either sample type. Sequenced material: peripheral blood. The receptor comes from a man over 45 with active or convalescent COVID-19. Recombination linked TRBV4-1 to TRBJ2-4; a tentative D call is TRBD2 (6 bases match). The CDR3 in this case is CASSQVGGNIQYF. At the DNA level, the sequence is TGCGCCAGCAGCCAAGTTGGAGGGAACATTCAGTACTTC.